These 9 T cell receptor beta chains came from one sample sequenced in a study of response to subunit inactivated influenza vaccine. TCRdb re-called the RT-PCR reads through MiXCR, storing one row per CDR3 protein. The sample has 250,000 to 350,000 distinct CDR3 sequences; around 20% are singletons. This sample comprised PBMCs from blood, obtained approximately 20 months after vaccination. These receptors were taken from a man aged 50-75 years who received an inactivated influenza vaccine.

V usage is TRBV4-2 and J usage is TRBJ2-5; D is unresolved. The germline CDR1 and CDR2 sequences are LGHNA and YNFKEQ. V shed 1 base and J shed 5 bases, with 14 bases lying between them. The CDR3 totals 15 residues. The CDR3 sequence: CASSQVDSSWETQYF. CDR3 in DNA: TGTGCCAGCAGCCAAGTAGATAGTAGCTGGGAGACCCAGTACTTC.

CDR3 DNA: TGCGCCAGCAGCTGGGGGGACAGGGGAGCAACTAATGAAAAACTGTTTTTT. Translating it yields CASSWGDRGATNEKLFF. V usage is TRBV5-1 and J usage is TRBJ1-4, with 10 bases that match TRBD1. Germline-derived CDR1 and CDR2 are SGHRS and YFSETQ. CDR3 length equals 17 residues. The J segment lost 0 bases and the V segment lost 3 bases, leaving 5 bases of the junction unmatched.

As concerns this clonotype: One end of the junction fails to match germline, which may point to a read error. The V gene is TRBV6-1, the J gene TRBJ1-1, with D hard to call. The CDR3 loop spans 15 amino acids. Germline CDR1 is MNHNS and CDR2 is SASEGT. The CDR3 protein is CAISPLGGMNTEAFF. The CDR3 bases are TGTGCCATCAGTCCTTTGGGAGGGATGAACACTGAAGCTTTCTTT.

V and J are TRBV2 and TRBJ1-5, with a weak D call TRBD1 (5 bases). This CDR3 comprises 13 residues. Germline values: CDR1 SNHLY, CDR2 FYNNEI. V lost 4 bases to trimming and J lost 7 bases, with 11 bases between them. CDR3 DNA sequence: TGTGCCAGCAGTGGGTGGGGCGGCCAGCCCCAGCATTTT. Its protein is CASSGWGGQPQHF. Using reference TRBV2 and TRBJ1-5 for the parts outside the CDR3, the full variable domain is EPEVTQTPSHQVTQMGQEVILRCVPISNHLYFYWYRQILGQKVEFLVSFYNNEISEKSEIFDDQFSVERPDGSNFTLKIRSTKLEDSAMYFCASSGWGGQPQHFGDGTRLSIL.

The rearrangement uses TRBV7-9 and TRBJ1-3; a possible D gene is TRBD1 (6 bases). Deletions cut 7 bases from V and 6 bases from J, with 16 bases between. CDR1 is SEHNR, CDR2 FQNEAQ, per germline (reference sequence). The CDR3 covers 14 residues. CDR3 in amino acids: CASTVRTAQNTIYF. CDR3 nucleotide sequence: TGTGCCAGCACCGTTCGGACAGCGCAAAACACCATATATTTT.

This chain connects TRBV5-6 to TRBJ2-7; 11 bases agree with TRBD1. J lost 5 bases, V lost 2 bases, and 3 bases had no gene match. Germline V gene data show CDR1 as SGHDT and CDR2 as YYEEEE. The CDR3 covers 14 residues. Here the CDR3 reads CASSFGTGGDEQYF. The CDR3 DNA reads TGTGCCAGCAGCTTCGGGACAGGGGGTGACGAGCAGTACTTC.

This clonotype has a handful of counts. The chain couples TRBV7-2 to TRBJ1-2; a weak D match, TRBD1 (5 bases). From germline, CDR1 is SGHTA and CDR2 FQGNSA. The CDR3 runs to 13 residues. V shed 4 bases and J shed 4 bases, with 10 bases lying between them. The CDR3 DNA reads as TGTGCCAGCAGCTCACAACAGGCCTATGGCTACACCTTC. Its protein is CASSSQQAYGYTF.

The J gene is TRBJ1-2, the V gene TRBV29-1, with unresolved D. The CDR3 sequence is 14 residues long. V dropped 0 bases and J dropped 5 bases, with 13 bases sitting between them. Germline lookup yields CDR1 SQVTM and CDR2 ANQGSEA. CDR3 in DNA: TGCAGCGTTGAAGATCTCCCCCCCCTATATGGCTACACCTTC. Its protein is CSVEDLPPLYGYTF.

J is TRBJ2-2 and V is TRBV6-1; D not certain. This CDR3 spans 14 amino acids. Germline V gene sequence: CDR1 MNHNS, CDR2 SASEGT. V dropped 8 bases and J dropped 3 bases, with 13 bases sitting between them. CDR3 bases: TGTGCCAGCGCCCGGCAGTGGGACACCGGGGAGCTGTTTTTT. Translating gives CASARQWDTGELFF.